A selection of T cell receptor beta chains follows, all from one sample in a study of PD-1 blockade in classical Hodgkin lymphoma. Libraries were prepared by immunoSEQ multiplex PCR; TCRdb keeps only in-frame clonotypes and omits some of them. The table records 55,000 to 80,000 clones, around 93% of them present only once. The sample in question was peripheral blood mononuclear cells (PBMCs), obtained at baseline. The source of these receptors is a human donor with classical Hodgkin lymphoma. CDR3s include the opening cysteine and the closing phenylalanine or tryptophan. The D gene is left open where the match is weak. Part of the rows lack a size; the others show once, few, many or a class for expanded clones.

CASDPDGQIPRANYGYTF | - | TRBV10-3 | - | TRBJ1-2
CAWSFSLTATNTEAFF | - | TRBV30 | - | TRBJ1-1
CASNQNRAPQHF | - | TRBV28 | few | TRBJ1-5
CASSYADSSYNSPLHF | - | TRBV6-5 | - | TRBJ1-6
CASSIVPASGNNEQFF | TRBD2 | TRBV19 | - | TRBJ2-1
CASSFAFPASTNEKLFF | - | TRBV2 | - | TRBJ1-4
CASSRLAGVSYEQYF | TRBD2 | TRBV9 | - | TRBJ2-7
CASNDGYNEQFF | - | TRBV9 | - | TRBJ2-1
CASSGGQPQHF | - | TRBV2 | - | TRBJ1-5
CSVTYGPEQYF | - | TRBV29-1 | - | TRBJ2-7
CATYPGTGIADTQYF | TRBD1 | TRBV6-1 | - | TRBJ2-3
CASSPSAGQGNNEQFF | TRBD1 | TRBV18 | - | TRBJ2-1
CASIPADVQEQYF | - | TRBV5-1 | - | TRBJ2-7
CASSVLAGGPWGHTDTQYF | TRBD2 | TRBV9 | - | TRBJ2-3
CASSVALPSSGPYNEQFF | TRBD2 | TRBV9 | - | TRBJ2-1
CATSRDVGGNDGDTQYF | TRBD2 | TRBV15 | - | TRBJ2-3
CASSAQDTEAFF | - | TRBV9 | - | TRBJ1-1
CATYRAGKNTGELFF | - | TRBV11-2 | - | TRBJ2-2
CASSYSDGGLETQYF | - | TRBV6-6 | - | TRBJ2-5
CASSVDDRGYGYTF | TRBD1 | TRBV9 | - | TRBJ1-2
CASSSVSTDTQYF | - | TRBV2 | - | TRBJ2-3
CASGDRGSADTQYF | TRBD1 | TRBV6-1 | - | TRBJ2-3
CASSTGGRERQYF | TRBD1 | TRBV19 | - | TRBJ2-7
CASSPTGGNTEAFF | TRBD1 | TRBV7-6 | - | TRBJ1-1
CASSDRVVSYEQYF | - | TRBV2 | - | TRBJ2-7
CASSWDPSNTEAFF | - | TRBV7-9 | - | TRBJ1-1
CASSENRATDTQYF | - | TRBV9 | - | TRBJ2-3
CASSYSNYVGGDGYTF | - | TRBV6-5 | - | TRBJ1-2
CASSVGGADNEQFF | - | TRBV9 | once | TRBJ2-1
CASSSMRETQYF | - | TRBV7-2 | - | TRBJ2-5
CASSLSDQETQYF | - | TRBV7-9 | - | TRBJ2-5
CASSQVRDRGHEQYF | TRBD1 | TRBV14 | - | TRBJ2-7
CASSLSAPRGTADRSNQPQHF | TRBD1 | TRBV27 | - | TRBJ1-5
CASSYSHPDGAYEQYF | - | TRBV6-5 | - | TRBJ2-7
CASSPDRGSYGYTF | TRBD1 | TRBV4-3 | - | TRBJ1-2
CASSKISISDSLNTEAFF | - | TRBV28 | - | TRBJ1-1
CASSTLRDTQYF | - | TRBV6-5 | - | TRBJ2-3
CASSQDTSLTYNEQFF | - | TRBV4-3 | - | TRBJ2-1
CASSLGQGAYEQYF | TRBD1 | TRBV6-6 | once | TRBJ2-7
CASNKAGESNQPQHF | - | TRBV16 | - | TRBJ1-5
CASSPMAGTEQYF | - | TRBV18 | - | TRBJ2-7
CASRGLAGLPTDTQYF | TRBD2 | TRBV2 | - | TRBJ2-3
CASRPNPNPSQGEGSNQPQHF | - | TRBV12-2 | - | TRBJ1-5